The next 25 T cell receptor beta chains were all read from a single sample in a study of STAT3 mutations in large granular lymphocyte leukemia. Study results and caveats: At least one immunodominant TCR beta clonotype appeared in every T-cell large granular lymphocyte leukemia patient.

Using immunoSEQ multiplex PCR, the repertoire was profiled, and TCRdb retains in-frame clones only, with some absent. The table shows 17,000 or so clones, with about 90% occurring only once. These receptors are not linked to any known antigen. Sequencing used peripheral blood mononuclear cells. The receptors were sampled from a man aged 55 to 70 with T-cell large granular lymphocyte leukemia. Some clones in this sample may be carry-over from other donors' samples.

V gene TRBV5-8 combines with J gene TRBJ2-2, with 14 bases aligning to TRBD2. CDR1 is SGHTS, CDR2 YDEGEE, per germline. The CDR3 is made up of 19 amino acids. V was pared by 0 bases and J by 5 bases, with 9 bases of the junction left unmatched. The CDR3 coding sequence is TGTGCCAGCAGCTTGGCCTCGGGACTAGCGGGAGAGTGGACCGGGGAGCTGTTTTTT. This sequence encodes CASSLASGLAGEWTGELFF.

The chain couples TRBV4-1 to TRBJ2-5; D ambiguous. V lost 2 bases and J lost 4, with 8 bases in between. The length of the CDR3 is 13 residues. Looked up from germline, CDR1 is MGHRA and CDR2 is YSYEKL. CDR3 protein: CASSQTRGETQYF. CDR3 sequence (DNA): TGCGCCAGCAGCCAAACCCGAGGAGAGACCCAGTACTTC.

The V and J genes are TRBV19 and TRBJ2-7; TRBD2 matches 7 bases. Germline V gene data show CDR1 as LNHDA and CDR2 as SQIVND (reference sequence). V lost 6 bases, J lost 1 base, and 9 bases stayed unmatched. The CDR3 consists of 15 residues. CDR3: CASSLGTTFSYEQYF. CDR3 DNA: TGTGCCAGTAGCCTCGGGACTACTTTTTCCTACGAGCAGTACTTC. Variable domain in full (rest from reference TRBV19 and TRBJ2-7): DGGITQSPKYLFRKEGQNVTLSCEQNLNHDAMYWYRQDPGQGLRLIYYSQIVNDFQKGDIAEGYSVSREKKESFPLTVTSAQKNPTAFYLCASSLGTTFSYEQYFGPGTRLTVT.

This chain joins TRBV19 and TRBJ2-2; perhaps TRBD2 as D (5 bases). V lost 5 bases to trimming and J lost 6 bases, with 10 bases between them. This CDR3 region has 13 residues. Germline-derived CDR1 and CDR2 are LNHDA and SQIVND (reference sequence). CDR3 loop: CASSPAVAGELFF. In DNA, the CDR3 is TGTGCCAGTAGTCCAGCGGTTGCCGGGGAGCTGTTTTTT.

This rearrangement joins TRBV5-4 to TRBJ2-3; tentatively, D is TRBD2 (5 bases). Per germline, CDR1 SGHNT and CDR2 YYREEE (reference sequence). V gave up 0 bases and J gave up 2 bases, with 13 bases separating them. The CDR3 length is 16 residues. For the CDR3, the DNA is TGTGCCAGCAGCTTGGGAGGAGCGGACTTCACAGATACGCAGTATTTT. Encoded protein: CASSLGGADFTDTQYF.

The genes are TRBV20-1 and TRBJ1-1, with D maybe TRBD1 (6 bases). The CDR3 spans 11 residues. Germline CDR1 and CDR2: DFQATT and SNEGSKA (reference sequence). V lost 6 bases and J lost 7, with 12 bases in between. CDR3 residues: CSAMGQFEAFF. CDR3 coding DNA: TGCAGTGCCATGGGACAATTTGAAGCTTTCTTT.

The chain recombines TRBV7-2 with TRBJ2-7, with D perhaps TRBD2 (5 bases). Per the germline V gene, CDR1 is SGHTA and CDR2 is FQGNSA. This CDR3 has 14 residues. V was pared by 1 base and J by 2 bases, with 9 bases between. CDR3 protein: CASSLGGVTYEQYF. The CDR3, as DNA: TGTGCCAGCAGCTTAGGGGGAGTCACCTACGAGCAGTACTTC.

V gene TRBV5-1 combines with J gene TRBJ2-2; D is unresolved. The V gene's germline CDR1 is SGHRS and CDR2 YFSETQ. The CDR3 has 15 amino acids. Trimming stripped 4 bases from V and 2 bases from J, with 12 bases between. Written as DNA, the CDR3 is TGCGCCAGCAGCCCGCAACCCCCCAACACCGGGGAGCTGTTTTTT. It specifies CASSPQPPNTGELFF.

This chain uses TRBV14 with TRBJ1-1; possibly TRBD1 for D (5 bases). V was pared by 4 bases and J by 4 bases, with 19 bases between. The CDR3 has 16 amino acids. Per germline, CDR1 SGHDN and CDR2 FVKESK. DNA for the CDR3: TGTGCCAGCAGCCTCCCCCTTGGGGGGTTTGGCACTGAAGCTTTCTTT. Its protein product is CASSLPLGGFGTEAFF.

The chain couples TRBV5-1 to TRBJ2-1; D not certain. V lost 4 bases to trimming and J lost 14 bases, with 16 bases between them. The CDR3 is 12 amino acids. Germline values: CDR1 SGHRS, CDR2 YFSETQ. CDR3 nucleotides: TGCGCCAGCAGCCAGGACCGACTTACGGAGTTCTTC. Encoded protein: CASSQDRLTEFF.

The chain combines TRBV2 with TRBJ2-1, with 7 bases that match TRBD2. The V and J ends lost 6 bases and 0 bases, in that order; junction bases with no gene match: 5. Per germline, CDR1 SNHLY and CDR2 FYNNEI. This CDR3 has 15 amino acids. CDR3 amino acids: CASSPSGDSYNEQFF. Written as DNA, the CDR3 is TGTGCCAGCAGCCCTAGCGGAGACTCCTACAATGAGCAGTTCTTC.

The chain joins TRBV9 to TRBJ2-3; 8 bases agree with TRBD2. Germline V gene sequence: CDR1 SGDLS, CDR2 YYNGEE. The CDR3 consists of 17 residues. Unmatched junction bases numbered 7, after V lost 0 bases and J lost 1 base. This chain's CDR3 is CASSVGATGGGTDTQYF. The CDR3 DNA is TGTGCCAGCAGCGTAGGGGCGACGGGAGGGGGCACAGATACGCAGTATTTT.

The gene calls are TRBV4-2 and TRBJ2-7; TRBD2 agrees at 9 bases. The germline gives CDR1 LGHNA, CDR2 YNFKEQ. CDR3 size: 15 residues. Losses at the gene ends were 0 bases for V and 7 bases for J; bases not matched to a gene: 7. This chain's CDR3 is CASSQDISGSGEQYF. CDR3 in DNA: TGTGCCAGCAGCCAAGATATTAGCGGGAGCGGTGAGCAGTACTTC.

V is TRBV7-9 and J is TRBJ2-1; D is undetermined. Per the germline V gene, CDR1 is SEHNR and CDR2 is FQNEAQ (reference sequence). CDR3 length: 12 amino acids. The ends were cut back, 4 bases at V and 10 bases at J, with 11 bases in the middle. In DNA form, the CDR3 reads TGTGCCAGCAGCTCCCTTGCTCAAGAGCAGTTCTTC. Translated, it gives CASSSLAQEQFF.

The chain uses TRBV4-1 and TRBJ2-3; TRBD1 agrees at 7 bases. The CDR3 covers 15 residues. Trimming at V came to 4 bases and at J to 1 base, leaving 5 bases not matched to a gene. CDR1 MGHRA and CDR2 YSYEKL come from the germline V gene. The CDR3 protein is CASSLRTGGTDTQYF. The CDR3 DNA follows: TGCGCCAGCAGCCTACGGACAGGAGGCACAGATACGCAGTATTTT.

V and J are TRBV19 and TRBJ2-7, with D perhaps TRBD1 or TRBD2 (5 bases each). CDR1 and CDR2 (germline): LNHDA, SQIVND (reference sequence). This CDR3 has 15 residues. V was cut by 3 bases and J by 3 bases, with 15 bases left in between. In nucleotides, the CDR3 is TGTGCCAGTAGTATTGGGGGAAGTGGAAGCTACGAGCAGTACTTC. Amino acids: CASSIGGSGSYEQYF.

The chain has TRBV25-1 and TRBJ1-5, with D uncertain. The V end was cut by 6 bases, the J end by 2 bases, with 5 bases between. Per the germline V gene, CDR1 is MGHDK and CDR2 is SYGVNS. There are 12 residues in the CDR3. CDR3 residues: CASRGGNQPQHF. CDR3 DNA: TGTGCCAGCAGGGGTGGCAATCAGCCCCAGCATTTT.

The chain is built from TRBV10-3 and TRBJ1-1; D is uncertain. Trimming pared 0 bases from V and 6 bases from J, leaving 14 bases between. In germline, CDR1 is ENHRY, CDR2 SYGVKD. The CDR3 covers 15 residues. The CDR3, as DNA: TGTGCCATCAGTGAGTCGGACCGGAGGGCCGCTGAAGCTTTCTTT. Protein: CAISESDRRAAEAFF.

The chain links TRBV5-1 to TRBJ2-7, with 9 bases identical to TRBD1. Per the germline V gene, CDR1 is SGHRS and CDR2 is YFSETQ. V shed 0 bases and J 1 base; nucleotides not matched to a gene: 5. This CDR3 has 16 amino acids. In nucleotides, the CDR3 is TGCGCCAGCAGCTTGGACCCCGGGACAGGGTCCTACGAGCAGTACTTC. Its protein product is CASSLDPGTGSYEQYF. The entire variable domain, with the rest obtained from reference TRBV5-1 and TRBJ2-7, is as follows: KAGVTQTPRYLIKTRGQQVTLSCSPISGHRSVSWYQQTPGQGLQFLFEYFSETQRNKGNFPGRFSGRQFSNSRSEMNVSTLELGDSALYLCASSLDPGTGSYEQYFGPGTRLTVT.

The rearrangement uses TRBV30 and TRBJ1-1; the match to TRBD1 covers 9 bases. Losses at the gene ends were 1 base for V and 3 bases for J; bases not matched to a gene: 0. The CDR3 is made up of 13 amino acids. The germline V gene encodes CDR1 GTSNPN and CDR2 SVGIG (reference sequence). The CDR3 nucleotides read TGTGCCTGGAGTGGGACAGGGGACACTGAAGCTTTCTTT. The encoded protein is CAWSGTGDTEAFF.

The rearrangement links TRBV30 to TRBJ1-1, with 8 positions matching TRBD1. The germline V gene encodes CDR1 GTSNPN and CDR2 SVGIG (reference sequence). The CDR3 totals 14 residues. Trimming took 5 bases from V and 1 from J; bases not matched to a gene: 6. The CDR3 sequence is CAWGGTGTNTEAFF. Here the CDR3 DNA reads TGTGCCTGGGGTGGGACAGGCACGAACACTGAAGCTTTCTTT.

The CDR3 DNA sequence: TGTGCCAGTAGTATATCAGGGGTCGTTAACTATGGCTACACCTTC. It translates to CASSISGVVNYGYTF. V and J are TRBV19 and TRBJ1-2; maybe TRBD1 (6 bases). This CDR3 is 15 amino acids long. Germline loops: CDR1 LNHDA, CDR2 SQIVND (reference sequence). Between the trimmed V and J ends, which lost 2 bases and 1 base, there was a span of 11 bases.

This chain uses TRBV7-9 with TRBJ1-5; 10 bases fit TRBD1. The V segment lost 5 bases and the J segment 6 bases; nucleotides outside the gene matches: 4. This CDR3 region has 14 residues. CDR1 is SEHNR, CDR2 FQNEAQ, per germline (reference sequence). The CDR3 DNA reads as TGTGCCAGCAGCCCGGGACAGGGGAGTCAGCCCCAGCATTTT. It specifies CASSPGQGSQPQHF.

This sequence joins TRBV10-3 and TRBJ1-4, with D maybe TRBD1 (5 bases). Germline V lookup: CDR1 ENHRY, CDR2 SYGVKD. This CDR3 region has 14 residues. Trimming cost V 1 base and J 13 bases, with 16 bases left between them. CDR3 residues: CAISEWRGGAALFF. The CDR3 DNA is TGTGCCATCAGTGAGTGGCGGGGGGGAGCAGCACTGTTTTTT.

This clone was recorded a few times. The rearrangement uses TRBV6-1 and TRBJ2-1, with TRBD2 identical over 11 bases. The CDR3 contains 18 residues. Germline V CDR1 and CDR2: MNHNS, SASEGT. V was clipped by 4 bases and J by 0 bases; unmatched bases: 8. In DNA, the CDR3 is TGTGCCAGCAGTGCACTAGCGGGAGTGACAAGCTCCTACAATGAGCAGTTCTTC. Its translation is CASSALAGVTSSYNEQFF.